This TCR beta chain was documented in a study of CD8+ T cells in alopecia areata. At least ten counts were recorded for this clone. The antigen is not known. Trimming cost V 0 bases and J 2 bases, with 6 bases left between them. Looked up from germline, CDR1 is SGHDT and CDR2 is YYEEEE. This CDR3 is 15 amino acids long. TCR sequencing used cDNA made by reverse transcription of extracted RNA. Clones were read by immunoSEQ multiplex PCR, and TCRdb kept only the in-frame ones, dropping some. This sample has approximately 98,000 clones; almost 60% occur once, and the top ten carry 20% to 25%. Whole-study findings and limits: In patients, TCRs were shared less clearly than in mice, and HLA may possibly be involved.

Sequenced sample: CD8+ T cells sorted from blood. The clonotype comes from a human donor in good health. The V gene is TRBV5-6, the J gene TRBJ2-6; no firm D call. As DNA, the CDR3 is TGTGCCAGCAGCTTGGGGGTTACTGGGGCCAACGTCCTGACTTTC. Its translation is CASSLGVTGANVLTF.